This is a list of T cell receptor beta chains from one sample in a study of blood T cell repertoires in COVID-19. TCRdb's copy holds only in-frame clones and misses some; the assay was immunoSEQ multiplex PCR. The repertoire has just over 90,000 clones, roughly 79% of them found once; the top ten carry roughly 15%. Sample: peripheral blood. The receptors originated from a human donor in a cohort sampled during active COVID-19. CDR3s leave out the opening cysteine and the closing phenylalanine or tryptophan.

CDR3aa: ASSPTGVRSEKLF; j_gene: TRBJ1-4; v_gene: TRBV7-9
CDR3aa: ASSIGTGRLGNYGYT; j_gene: TRBJ1-2; v_gene: TRBV19
CDR3aa: SAERTYNEQF; j_gene: TRBJ2-1; v_gene: TRBV29-1
CDR3aa: ASSQPKAGSAVEQF; j_gene: TRBJ2-1; v_gene: TRBV4-1
CDR3aa: ASRGQGNTEAF; j_gene: TRBJ1-1; v_gene: TRBV2
CDR3aa: ASESGANVLT; j_gene: TRBJ2-6; v_gene: TRBV28
CDR3aa: ASRLGTSGRTDTQY; j_gene: TRBJ2-3; v_gene: TRBV10-2
CDR3aa: ASSGAFASAEQF; j_gene: TRBJ2-1; v_gene: TRBV27
CDR3aa: ASSYTEAKANYGYT; j_gene: TRBJ1-2; v_gene: TRBV6-5
CDR3aa: ASSDSISGNPYNEQF; j_gene: TRBJ2-1; v_gene: TRBV6-4
CDR3aa: ASSRQSPYEQY; j_gene: TRBJ2-7; v_gene: TRBV28
CDR3aa: ASSLGQGTPKTQY; j_gene: TRBJ2-5; v_gene: TRBV5-1
CDR3aa: ASSQGQGYNSPLH; j_gene: TRBJ1-6; v_gene: TRBV4-1
CDR3aa: ASSEGDRSQETQY; j_gene: TRBJ2-5; v_gene: TRBV2
CDR3aa: ASSRQGRSPLH; j_gene: TRBJ1-6; v_gene: TRBV7-2
CDR3aa: ASSPTTGGVRQPQH; j_gene: TRBJ1-5; v_gene: TRBV28
CDR3aa: ASSPPGREYGYT; j_gene: TRBJ1-2; v_gene: TRBV28
CDR3aa: ASSPQGQGVLEQY; j_gene: TRBJ2-7; v_gene: TRBV18
CDR3aa: ASSPTSSYNEQF; j_gene: TRBJ2-1; v_gene: TRBV3-1/TRBV3-2
CDR3aa: ASSQQREKF; j_gene: TRBJ2-1; v_gene: TRBV14
CDR3aa: ASQAGTGSPTQY; j_gene: TRBJ2-3; v_gene: TRBV6-5
CDR3aa: ASSPKGQGATSDSGNTIY; j_gene: TRBJ1-3; v_gene: TRBV9
CDR3aa: ASSEGTGSGKLF; j_gene: TRBJ1-4; v_gene: TRBV2
CDR3aa: ASSEQGSYNEQF; j_gene: TRBJ2-1; v_gene: TRBV2
CDR3aa: ATSEPSAIGGTQY; j_gene: TRBJ2-5; v_gene: TRBV24-1
CDR3aa: ASSFDREAF; j_gene: TRBJ1-1; v_gene: TRBV5-4
CDR3aa: ASRPPGSSGNTIY; j_gene: TRBJ1-3; v_gene: TRBV19
CDR3aa: ASSPVPDQETQY; j_gene: TRBJ2-5; v_gene: TRBV18
CDR3aa: SAILVEAF; j_gene: TRBJ1-1; v_gene: TRBV20-1